The 32 T cell receptor beta chains below were found in one sample sequenced in a study of beta chain features in type 1 diabetes. Expressed TCRB transcripts were sequenced because the isolated RNA had all been reverse transcribed beforehand. This table comes from immunoSEQ multiplex PCR, and its TCRdb copy is limited to in-frame clones, with some not included. The profile shows fewer than 200,000 clones, about 8.1% of them singletons. The sample was central memory CD4+ T cells from blood. The receptors shown here come from a man aged 18 to 30 in good health.

This clone was seen a handful of times. The chain couples TRBV2 to TRBJ1-5; no reliable D call. Per the germline V gene, CDR1 is SNHLY and CDR2 is FYNNEI. The CDR3 runs to 13 residues. V gave up 7 bases and J gave up 11 bases, with 18 bases separating them. Here the CDR3 DNA reads TGTGCCAGCACCACAAGCGGTCCCCAGGCCCAGCATTTT. Its translation: CASTTSGPQAQHF.

The rearrangement uses TRBV6-1 and TRBJ1-4; D remains ambiguous. The V gene lost 7 bases and the J gene lost 4 bases, with 13 bases spanning the gap. Germline assignment: CDR1 MNHNS and CDR2 SASEGT. This CDR3 is 14 amino acids long. The CDR3 sequence is CASTEGGYNEKLFF. CDR3 nucleotide sequence: TGTGCCAGCACCGAGGGCGGATATAATGAAAAACTGTTTTTT.

V usage is TRBV11-2 and J usage is TRBJ2-7; D unresolved. The CDR3 loop spans 11 amino acids. V was trimmed by 5 bases and J by 4 bases, leaving 6 bases between them. The germline CDR1 and CDR2 sequences are SGHAT and FQNNGV. The CDR3 DNA reads as TGTGCCAGCAGCATATTATACGAGCAGTACTTC. This codes for CASSILYEQYF. The full variable domain, completed using reference TRBV11-2 and TRBJ2-7, is EAGVAQSPRYKIIEKRQSVAFWCNPISGHATLYWYQQILGQGPKLLIQFQNNGVVDDSQLPKDRFSAERLKGVDSTLKIQPAKLEDSAVYLCASSILYEQYFGPGTRLTVT.

The chain combines TRBV19 with TRBJ2-7; TRBD1 matches 8 bases. Germline V gene data show CDR1 as LNHDA and CDR2 as SQIVND (reference sequence). This CDR3 has 13 residues. The trim removed 5 bases at V and 6 bases at J, leaving 6 bases unmatched. The CDR3 protein is CASSANRGSEQYF. CDR3 DNA: TGTGCCAGTAGTGCGAACAGGGGGAGCGAGCAGTACTTC.

The sample holds a few counts of this clone. This rearrangement joins TRBV2 to TRBJ1-4; perhaps TRBD1 as D (5 bases). The V gene lost 4 bases and the J gene lost 2 bases, with 8 bases spanning the gap. This CDR3 has 14 residues. Looked up from germline, CDR1 is SNHLY and CDR2 is FYNNEI. This chain's CDR3 is CASSGEGTNEKLFF. The CDR3 region has the DNA TGTGCCAGCAGTGGGGAGGGGACTAATGAAAAACTGTTTTTT.

The chain employs TRBV5-4 and TRBJ2-1; D unclear. Germline CDR1 is SGHNT and CDR2 is YYREEE (reference sequence). V was clipped by 2 bases and J by 8 bases, with 8 bases between them. The CDR3 loop spans 12 amino acids. CDR3 coding DNA: TGTGCCAGCAGCTTCATGGAGTATGAGCAGTTCTTC. Translated: CASSFMEYEQFF.

The CDR3 here is CASSPQGPTYGYTF. In DNA form, the CDR3 reads TGTGCCAGCTCACCTCAGGGGCCGACTTATGGCTACACCTTC. This chain uses TRBV18 with TRBJ1-2; TRBD1 is a possible D gene (6 bases). Germline-derived CDR1 and CDR2 are KGHSH and LQKENI. There are 14 residues in the CDR3. Trimming took off 3 bases at V and 5 bases at J, with 13 bases between the two ends.

This clone appeared many times. The genes are TRBV7-9 and TRBJ2-1; 12 bases are a match to TRBD2. The CDR3 loop spans 15 amino acids. V trimming: 5 bases; J trimming: 9 bases; junction bases outside the gene matches: 8. Germline assignment: CDR1 SEHNR and CDR2 FQNEAQ (reference sequence). CDR3: CASSPRTSGAGEQFF. In DNA form, the CDR3 reads TGTGCCAGCAGCCCCAGGACTAGCGGGGCCGGTGAGCAGTTCTTC.

The CDR3 is CASTPGQISYEQYF. The CDR3 DNA follows: TGTGCCAGCACCCCGGGACAGATCTCCTACGAGCAGTACTTC. V usage is TRBV28 and J usage is TRBJ2-7; 7 bases map to TRBD1. CDR3 size: 14 residues. The junction had 6 bases not matched to a gene; V was cut back by 7 bases and J by 0 bases. Looked up from germline, CDR1 is MDHEN and CDR2 is SYDVKM.

In this sample, this clone turned up a few times. This chain uses TRBV6-1 with TRBJ2-1; possibly TRBD1 for D (6 bases). The CDR3 has 15 amino acids. Germline loops: CDR1 MNHNS, CDR2 SASEGT. Trimming stripped 1 base from V and 2 bases from J, with 9 bases between. The CDR3 DNA follows: TGTGCCAGCAGTGAAGGGCAGGGGACCTACAATGAGCAGTTCTTC. Translation: CASSEGQGTYNEQFF.

V usage is TRBV4-2 and J usage is TRBJ1-2, with D perhaps TRBD1 (6 bases). Trimming left V 2 bases short and J 0 bases short, with 13 bases between. The CDR3 length is 16 residues. In germline, CDR1 is LGHNA, CDR2 YNFKEQ. In nucleotides, the CDR3 is TGTGCCAGCAGCCAAAATGGGGGCGGCTCTAACTATGGCTACACCTTC. It specifies CASSQNGGGSNYGYTF.

This clone appeared many times. V is TRBV30 and J is TRBJ2-4; TRBD2 agrees at 7 bases. V was pared by 2 bases and J by 9 bases, with 10 bases of the junction left unmatched. Germline lookup yields CDR1 GTSNPN and CDR2 SVGIG (reference sequence). CDR3 length equals 14 residues. The CDR3 DNA is TGTGCCTGGAGTCTGGTGGGAGGGTTTGGCATTCAGTACTTC. Translated: CAWSLVGGFGIQYF. Variable domain in full (rest from reference TRBV30 and TRBJ2-4): SQTIHQWPATLVQPVGSPLSLECTVEGTSNPNLYWYRQAAGRGLQLLFYSVGIGQISSEVPQNLSASRPQDRQFILSSKKLLLSDSGFYLCAWSLVGGFGIQYFGAGTRLSVL.

CDR3 sequence (DNA): TGTGCCAGCAGCTTGGGGACAGGGAGCTATGGCTACACCTTC. It encodes CASSLGTGSYGYTF. The V and J genes are TRBV5-4 and TRBJ1-2; 8 bases are a match to TRBD1. The CDR3 is 14 amino acids. Trimming took 0 bases from V and 4 from J; bases not matched to a gene: 2. The germline V gene has CDR1 SGHNT and CDR2 YYREEE (reference sequence).

The chain is built from TRBV9 and TRBJ1-1; D is uncertain. The CDR3 totals 12 residues. Trimming removed 6 bases at V and 11 bases at J, with 17 bases between. Germline assignment: CDR1 SGDLS and CDR2 YYNGEE. CDR3: CASTPASAEAFF. DNA of the CDR3: TGTGCCAGCACCCCAGCGTCAGCCGAGGCTTTCTTT.

This clone occurred many times. The rearrangement joins TRBV6-1 to TRBJ1-3; 7 bases agree with TRBD1. Germline V CDR1 and CDR2: MNHNS, SASEGT. Trimming cost V 0 bases and J 3 bases; bases outside gene matches: 2. The CDR3 sequence is 15 residues long. In nucleotides, the CDR3 is TGTGCCAGCAGTGAAGCCGCAGGGGGTGGAAACACCATATATTTT. The encoded protein is CASSEAAGGGNTIYF.

This clone has only a few counts. The CDR3, as DNA: TGTGCCAGCAGTTACTTCGGCAGGGGGCGCGAGCAGTACTTC. It encodes CASSYFGRGREQYF. This sequence joins TRBV6-5 and TRBJ2-7; 8 bases line up with TRBD1. This CDR3 spans 14 amino acids. CDR1 and CDR2 from the germline V gene are MNHEY and SVGAGI. J was trimmed by 6 bases and V by 1 base; bases with no gene match: 5.

The genes are TRBV7-2 and TRBJ2-7; no reliable D call. The CDR3 extends over 12 amino acids. Between the trimmed V and J ends, which lost 6 bases and 4 bases, there was a span of 10 bases. Germline-derived CDR1 and CDR2 are SGHTA and FQGNSA. The DNA of the CDR3 is TGTGCCAGCAGTTCTACCCATTACGAGCAGTACTTC. Encoded protein: CASSSTHYEQYF.

The chain employs TRBV28 and TRBJ1-2; tentative D call: TRBD1 (5 bases). V lost 4 bases and J 4 bases, leaving 13 bases between the germline ends. The CDR3 totals 14 residues. Per the germline V gene, CDR1 is MDHEN and CDR2 is SYDVKM. CDR3 protein: CASSSLPDSYGYTF. The DNA for the CDR3 is TGTGCCAGCAGTTCCCTCCCCGACAGCTATGGCTACACCTTC.

The chain employs TRBV21-1 and TRBJ2-5; whether TRBD2, the table's D call, matches the DNA was not checked. TRBV21-1 is tagged as a pseudogene. The CDR3 runs 16 residues. In DNA, the CDR3 is TGTGCCAGCAGCAATCATGCGGGGGGGCCTGGAGAGACCCAGTACTTC. Translated: CASSNHAGGPGETQYF.

This chain connects TRBV19 to TRBJ1-2; TRBD1 agrees at 7 bases. Germline V gene sequence: CDR1 LNHDA, CDR2 SQIVND (reference sequence). The CDR3 runs 14 residues. V gave up 7 bases and J gave up 7 bases; unmatched junction bases: 12. The CDR3, as DNA: TGTGCCAGTACCCAAGAAAGGGGGCGAGGTGGCTACACCTTC. This codes for CASTQERGRGGYTF.

This chain joins TRBV28 and TRBJ2-3, with D perhaps TRBD1 (7 bases). The CDR3 spans 16 residues. Germline CDR1 is MDHEN and CDR2 is SYDVKM. The V end lost 3 bases, the J end lost 3 bases, and 16 bases lay between the germline ends. The CDR3 DNA reads as TGTGCCAGCAGTTTTAGGAGGGGGCGAGGGACAGATACGCAGTATTTT. It encodes CASSFRRGRGTDTQYF.

This chain joins TRBV28 and TRBJ1-6, with 7 bases identical to TRBD1. The V gene's germline CDR1 is MDHEN and CDR2 SYDVKM. V shed 7 bases and J 6 bases; nucleotides not matched to a gene: 3. The CDR3 consists of 13 residues. The CDR3 sequence is CASINRGNSPLHF. The CDR3 region has the DNA TGTGCCAGCATAAACAGGGGTAATTCACCCCTCCACTTT.

This clone appeared a few times. This chain joins TRBV7-2 and TRBJ2-7; 10 bases are shared with TRBD1. The length of the CDR3 is 16 residues. Germline CDR1 is SGHTA and CDR2 is FQGNSA. V was clipped by 1 base and J by 3 bases; unmatched bases: 6. The CDR3 sequence is CASSLGGQGQYYEQYF. The DNA of the CDR3 is TGTGCCAGCAGCTTAGGGGGACAGGGGCAATACTACGAGCAGTACTTC.

V gene TRBV7-2 combines with J gene TRBJ2-2; 11 positions agree with TRBD2. Germline CDR1 is SGHTA and CDR2 is FQGNSA. The length of the CDR3 is 16 residues. After removal of 5 bases from V and 3 bases from J, the junction contained 5 bases not matched to a gene. CDR3: CASSRLAGGDTGELFF. As DNA, the CDR3 is TGTGCCAGCAGCAGATTAGCGGGAGGGGACACCGGGGAGCTGTTTTTT.

This clone was detected only a few times. The chain combines TRBV2 with TRBJ2-3, with TRBD1 identical over 10 bases. The CDR3 is 13 amino acids. Looked up from germline, CDR1 is SNHLY and CDR2 is FYNNEI. Trimming removed 11 bases from V and 7 bases from J; junction bases left unmatched: 9. The CDR3 DNA sequence: TGTGCCCGCTCCGGGACAGGGGCCAATACGCAGTATTTT. Protein product: CARSGTGANTQYF. Variable domain in full (rest from reference TRBV2 and TRBJ2-3): EPEVTQTPSHQVTQMGQEVILRCVPISNHLYFYWYRQILGQKVEFLVSFYNNEISEKSEIFDDQFSVERPDGSNFTLKIRSTKLEDSAMYFCARSGTGANTQYFGPGTRLTVL.

This clone was recorded many times. CDR3 amino acids: CAWSVLMYEQYF. Here the CDR3 DNA reads TGTGCCTGGAGTGTACTAATGTACGAGCAGTACTTC. The chain links TRBV30 to TRBJ2-7; D unresolved. Per germline, CDR1 GTSNPN and CDR2 SVGIG (reference sequence). V shed 0 bases and J shed 4 bases, with 7 bases lying between them. This CDR3 region has 12 residues.

This clone was observed a few times. The chain couples TRBV4-1 to TRBJ2-4; 8 bases line up with TRBD1. The CDR3 is 15 amino acids. Germline CDR1 is MGHRA and CDR2 is YSYEKL. V was pared by 2 bases and J by 8 bases, with 8 bases of the junction left unmatched. This chain's CDR3 is CASSQSGTGLDIQYF. The CDR3 DNA reads as TGCGCCAGCAGCCAATCCGGGACAGGTTTGGACATTCAGTACTTC.

The chain couples TRBV10-3 to TRBJ2-5, with TRBD2 identical over 7 bases. V lost 4 bases to trimming and J lost 2 bases; unmatched junction nucleotides: 4. This CDR3 spans 14 amino acids. Per the germline V gene, CDR1 is ENHRY and CDR2 is SYGVKD. CDR3 loop: CAISGGSWQETQYF. CDR3 coding DNA: TGTGCCATCAGTGGCGGGAGTTGGCAAGAGACCCAGTACTTC.

This rearrangement joins TRBV28 to TRBJ1-4; no firm D call. Germline V gene sequence: CDR1 MDHEN, CDR2 SYDVKM. V was clipped by 5 bases and J by 0 bases, with 13 bases between them. The CDR3 length is 16 residues. This CDR3 is CASSQPGLATNEKLFF. The DNA of the CDR3 is TGTGCCAGCAGTCAACCCGGACTTGCAACTAATGAAAAACTGTTTTTT.

This clone was counted a few times. This chain connects TRBV7-2 to TRBJ2-2, with D possibly matching TRBD1 (5 bases). The CDR3 sequence is 14 residues long. V gave up 5 bases and J gave up 1 base, with 8 bases separating them. Per germline, CDR1 SGHTA and CDR2 FQGNSA. This CDR3 reads CASSPGQNTGELFF. In DNA, the CDR3 is TGTGCCAGCAGCCCCGGACAGAACACCGGGGAGCTGTTTTTT.

The chain joins TRBV2 to TRBJ2-7; 9 nucleotides line up with TRBD1. There are 15 residues in the CDR3. Germline values: CDR1 SNHLY, CDR2 FYNNEI. V lost 4 bases, J lost 3 bases, and 7 bases stayed unmatched. The CDR3 DNA reads TGTGCCAGCAGTGCACAGGGACAGGGACTCTACGAGCAGTACTTC. This encodes CASSAQGQGLYEQYF.

About this clone: Other DNA sequences in this specimen translate into the identical CDR3. V gene TRBV7-2 combines with J gene TRBJ2-3, with D perhaps TRBD1 (6 bases). Trimming took 1 base from V and 2 from J, leaving 7 bases between them. From germline, CDR1 is SGHTA and CDR2 FQGNSA. This CDR3 has 14 residues. Written as DNA, the CDR3 is TGTGCCAGCAGCTTAGAGGGGGTCACAGATACGCAGTATTTT. It translates to CASSLEGVTDTQYF. Full variable domain (rest looked up from reference TRBV7-2 and TRBJ2-3): GAGVSQSPSNKVTEKGKDVELRCDPISGHTALYWYRQSLGQGLEFLIYFQGNSAPDKSGLPSDRFSAERTGGSVSTLTIQRTQQEDSAVYLCASSLEGVTDTQYFGPGTRLTVL.